The source of this TCR beta chain is a study of T cell responses to AZD1222 COVID-19 vaccine. V dropped 6 bases and J dropped 6 bases, with 9 bases sitting between them. Germline CDR1 reads MRHNA; CDR2 reads SNTAGT. The CDR3 is 13 amino acids. With respect to this clone: Antigen specificity is unknown.

Points from the study as a whole: With two AZD1222 doses given, Spike-specific TCR breadth and depth both rose. Variant regions that are unmutated are reportedly the target of nearly half of spike-specific TCRs.

It was second doses at about 4 or about 12 weeks that were pooled. Method: immunoSEQ multiplex PCR; TCRdb's copy keeps in-frame clones and lacks some. The sample has 160,000 or so clones, about 89% seen once; the top ten hold roughly 9.7%. The TCR originated in an adult who received the AZD1222 COVID-19 vaccine. The chain carries TRBV6-4 and TRBJ1-6; the D is unclear. This material consisted of peripheral blood, taken 28 days after the second AZD1222 dose. This CDR3 is CASRSELNSPLHF. The CDR3 DNA sequence: TGTGCCAGCAGATCGGAGCTTAATTCACCCCTCCACTTT.